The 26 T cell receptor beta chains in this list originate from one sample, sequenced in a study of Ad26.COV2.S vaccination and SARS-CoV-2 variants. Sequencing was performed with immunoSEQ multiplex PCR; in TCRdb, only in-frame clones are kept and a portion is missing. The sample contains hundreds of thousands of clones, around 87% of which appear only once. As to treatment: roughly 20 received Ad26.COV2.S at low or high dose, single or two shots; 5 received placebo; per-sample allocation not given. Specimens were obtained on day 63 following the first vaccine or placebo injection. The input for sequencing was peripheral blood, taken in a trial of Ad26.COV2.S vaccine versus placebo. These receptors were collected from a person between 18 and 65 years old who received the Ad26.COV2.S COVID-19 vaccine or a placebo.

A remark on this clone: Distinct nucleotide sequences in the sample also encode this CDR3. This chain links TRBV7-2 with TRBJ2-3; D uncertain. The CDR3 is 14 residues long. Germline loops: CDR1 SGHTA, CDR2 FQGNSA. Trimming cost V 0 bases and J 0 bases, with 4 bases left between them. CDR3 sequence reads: CASSLAGSTDTQYF. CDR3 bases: TGTGCCAGCAGCTTAGCAGGGAGCACAGATACGCAGTATTTT.

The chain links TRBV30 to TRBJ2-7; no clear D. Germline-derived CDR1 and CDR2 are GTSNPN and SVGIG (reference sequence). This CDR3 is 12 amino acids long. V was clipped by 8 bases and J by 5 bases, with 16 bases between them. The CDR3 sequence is CALIPRGDEQYF. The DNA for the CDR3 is TGTGCCCTGATCCCCCGTGGCGACGAGCAGTACTTC.

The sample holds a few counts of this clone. This CDR3 is CASSPTGDLNQPQHF. DNA for the CDR3: TGCGCCAGCAGCCCGACGGGGGACCTCAATCAGCCCCAGCATTTT. The rearrangement joins TRBV5-1 to TRBJ1-5, with a tentative D call TRBD1 (5 bases). Looked up from germline, CDR1 is SGHRS and CDR2 is YFSETQ. The CDR3 consists of 15 residues. V lost 4 bases to trimming and J lost 3 bases, with 14 bases between them. Combining the CDR3 with reference TRBV5-1 and TRBJ1-5 gives the whole variable domain KAGVTQTPRYLIKTRGQQVTLSCSPISGHRSVSWYQQTPGQGLQFLFEYFSETQRNKGNFPGRFSGRQFSNSRSEMNVSTLELGDSALYLCASSPTGDLNQPQHFGDGTRLSIL.

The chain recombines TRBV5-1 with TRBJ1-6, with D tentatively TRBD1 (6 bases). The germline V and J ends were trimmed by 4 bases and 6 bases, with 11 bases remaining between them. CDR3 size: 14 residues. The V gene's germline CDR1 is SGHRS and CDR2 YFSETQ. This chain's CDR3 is CASSRGVANSPLHF. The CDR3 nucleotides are TGCGCCAGCAGCAGGGGGGTGGCTAATTCACCCCTCCACTTT.

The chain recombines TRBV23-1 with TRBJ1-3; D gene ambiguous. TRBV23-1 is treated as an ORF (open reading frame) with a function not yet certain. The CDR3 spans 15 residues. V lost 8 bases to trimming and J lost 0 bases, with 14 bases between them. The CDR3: CASLQSSNSGNTIYF. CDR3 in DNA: TGCGCCAGCCTCCAGTCGTCTAACTCTGGAAACACCATATATTTT.

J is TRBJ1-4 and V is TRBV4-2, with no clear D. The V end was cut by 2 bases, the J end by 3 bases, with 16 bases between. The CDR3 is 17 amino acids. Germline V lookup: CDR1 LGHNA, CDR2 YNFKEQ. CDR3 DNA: TGTGCCAGCAGCCAACAAGTCCACGGGAGACCTAATGAAAAACTGTTTTTT. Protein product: CASSQQVHGRPNEKLFF.

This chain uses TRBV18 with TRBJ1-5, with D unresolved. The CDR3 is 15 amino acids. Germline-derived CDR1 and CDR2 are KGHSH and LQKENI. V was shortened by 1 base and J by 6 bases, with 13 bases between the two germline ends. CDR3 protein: CASSPLEAYGQPQHF. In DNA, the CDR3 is TGTGCCAGCTCACCACTCGAGGCCTACGGTCAGCCCCAGCATTTT.

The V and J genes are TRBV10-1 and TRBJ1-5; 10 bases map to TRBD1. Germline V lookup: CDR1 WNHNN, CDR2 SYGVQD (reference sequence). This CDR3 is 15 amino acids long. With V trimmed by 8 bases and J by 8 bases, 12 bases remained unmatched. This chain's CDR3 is CASAPGQGPWEPQHF. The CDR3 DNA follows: TGCGCCAGCGCTCCGGGACAGGGGCCCTGGGAGCCCCAGCATTTT.

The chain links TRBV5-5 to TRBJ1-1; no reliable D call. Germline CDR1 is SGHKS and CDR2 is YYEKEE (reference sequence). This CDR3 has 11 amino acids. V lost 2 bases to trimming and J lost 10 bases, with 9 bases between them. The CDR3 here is CASSFGQTAFF. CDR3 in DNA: TGTGCCAGCAGCTTCGGTCAGACAGCTTTCTTT.

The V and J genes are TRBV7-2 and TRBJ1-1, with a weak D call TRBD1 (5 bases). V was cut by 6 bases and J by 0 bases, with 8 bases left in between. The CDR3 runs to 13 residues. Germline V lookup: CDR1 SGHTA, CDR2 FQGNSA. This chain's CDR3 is CASRQGLNTEAFF. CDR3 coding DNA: TGTGCCAGCAGGCAGGGCCTGAACACTGAAGCTTTCTTT.

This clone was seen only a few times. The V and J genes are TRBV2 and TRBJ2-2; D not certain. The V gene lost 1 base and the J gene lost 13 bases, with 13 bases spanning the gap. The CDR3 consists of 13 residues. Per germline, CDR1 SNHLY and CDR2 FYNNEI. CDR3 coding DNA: TGTGCCAGCAGTGAAGAGGGCCCTATGGGGCTGTTTTTT. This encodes CASSEEGPMGLFF.

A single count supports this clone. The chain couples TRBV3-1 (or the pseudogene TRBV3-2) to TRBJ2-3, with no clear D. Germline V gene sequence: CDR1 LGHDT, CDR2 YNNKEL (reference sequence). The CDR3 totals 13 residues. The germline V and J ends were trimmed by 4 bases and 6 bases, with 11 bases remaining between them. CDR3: CASSPLVVDTQYF. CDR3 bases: TGTGCCAGCAGCCCGTTAGTAGTGGATACGCAGTATTTT.

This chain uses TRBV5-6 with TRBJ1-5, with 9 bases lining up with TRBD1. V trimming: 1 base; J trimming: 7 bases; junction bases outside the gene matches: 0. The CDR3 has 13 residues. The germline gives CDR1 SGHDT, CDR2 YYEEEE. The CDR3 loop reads CASSLTGGQPQHF. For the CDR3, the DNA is TGTGCCAGCAGCTTGACAGGGGGCCAGCCCCAGCATTTT.

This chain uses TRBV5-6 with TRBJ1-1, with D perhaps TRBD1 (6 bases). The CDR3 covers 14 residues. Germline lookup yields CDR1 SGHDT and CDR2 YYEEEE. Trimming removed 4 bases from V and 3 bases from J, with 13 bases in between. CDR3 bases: TGTGCCAGCAGCGATGGGACATGGTACACTGAAGCTTTCTTT. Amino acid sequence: CASSDGTWYTEAFF. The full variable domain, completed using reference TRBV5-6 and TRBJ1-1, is DAGVTQSPTHLIKTRGQQVTLRCSPKSGHDTVSWYQQALGQGPQFIFQYYEEEERQRGNFPDRFSGHQFPNYSSELNVNALLLGDSALYLCASSDGTWYTEAFFGQGTRLTVV.

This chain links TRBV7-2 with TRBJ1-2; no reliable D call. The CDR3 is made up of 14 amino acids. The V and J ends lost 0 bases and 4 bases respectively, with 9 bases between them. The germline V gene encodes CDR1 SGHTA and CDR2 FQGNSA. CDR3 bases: TGTGCCAGCAGCTTAGCAGATACGGGCTATGGCTACACCTTC. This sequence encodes CASSLADTGYGYTF. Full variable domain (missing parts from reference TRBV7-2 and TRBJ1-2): GAGVSQSPSNKVTEKGKDVELRCDPISGHTALYWYRQSLGQGLEFLIYFQGNSAPDKSGLPSDRFSAERTGGSVSTLTIQRTQQEDSAVYLCASSLADTGYGYTFGSGTRLTVV.

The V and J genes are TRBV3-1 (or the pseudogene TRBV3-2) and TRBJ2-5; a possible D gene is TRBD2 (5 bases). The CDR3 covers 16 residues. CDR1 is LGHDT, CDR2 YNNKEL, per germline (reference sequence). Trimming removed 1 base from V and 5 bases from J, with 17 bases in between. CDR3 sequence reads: CASSQGLYEGGETQYF. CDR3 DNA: TGTGCCAGCAGCCAAGGATTGTACGAGGGCGGGGAGACCCAGTACTTC.

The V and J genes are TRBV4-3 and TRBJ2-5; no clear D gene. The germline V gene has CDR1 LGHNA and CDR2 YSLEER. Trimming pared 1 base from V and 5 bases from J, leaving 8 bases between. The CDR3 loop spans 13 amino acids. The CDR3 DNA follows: TGCGCCAGCAGCCAAGGGAAAGGGGAGACCCAGTACTTC. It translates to CASSQGKGETQYF.

The CDR3 DNA is TGTGCCAGCACCACAGGGGAGACTGGCTACACCTTC. Translated: CASTTGETGYTF. The chain has TRBV12-3 or TRBV12-4 and TRBJ1-2, with 7 bases matching TRBD1. J was trimmed by 7 bases and V by 7 bases; bases with no gene match: 6. The CDR3 loop spans 12 amino acids.

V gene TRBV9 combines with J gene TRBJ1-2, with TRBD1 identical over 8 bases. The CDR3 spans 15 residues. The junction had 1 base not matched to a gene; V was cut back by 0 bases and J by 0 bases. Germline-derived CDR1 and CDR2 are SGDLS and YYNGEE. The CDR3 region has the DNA TGTGCCAGCAGCGTAGGGACAGGGACTAACTATGGCTACACCTTC. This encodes CASSVGTGTNYGYTF.

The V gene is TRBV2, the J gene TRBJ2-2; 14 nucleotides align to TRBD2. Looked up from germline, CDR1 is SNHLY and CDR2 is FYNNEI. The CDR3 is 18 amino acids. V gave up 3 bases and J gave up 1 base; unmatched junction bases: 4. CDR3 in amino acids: CASSEIGLAGGNTGELFF. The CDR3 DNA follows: TGTGCCAGCAGTGAGATAGGACTAGCGGGGGGGAACACCGGGGAGCTGTTTTTT.

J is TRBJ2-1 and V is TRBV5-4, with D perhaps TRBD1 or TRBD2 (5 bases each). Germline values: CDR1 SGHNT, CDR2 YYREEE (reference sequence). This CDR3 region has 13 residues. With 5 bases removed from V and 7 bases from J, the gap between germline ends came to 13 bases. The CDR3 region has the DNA TGTGCCAGCAGACGAGGGACGTCGAATGAGCAGTTCTTC. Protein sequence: CASRRGTSNEQFF.

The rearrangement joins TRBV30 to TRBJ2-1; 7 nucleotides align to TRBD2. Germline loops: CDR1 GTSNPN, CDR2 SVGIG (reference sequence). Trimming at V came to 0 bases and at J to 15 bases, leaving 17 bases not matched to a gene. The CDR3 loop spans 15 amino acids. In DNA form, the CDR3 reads TGTGCCTGGAGTGTGTGCTTTAGAGTAGTAGGGAGGGCGTTCTTC. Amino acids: CAWSVCFRVVGRAFF.

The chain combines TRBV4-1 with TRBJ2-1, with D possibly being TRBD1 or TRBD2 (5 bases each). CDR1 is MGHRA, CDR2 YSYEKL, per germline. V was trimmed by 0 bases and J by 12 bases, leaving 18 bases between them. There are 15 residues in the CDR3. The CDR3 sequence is CASSQDRGPFSGQFF. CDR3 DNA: TGCGCCAGCAGCCAAGATCGGGGACCTTTTTCCGGGCAGTTCTTC.

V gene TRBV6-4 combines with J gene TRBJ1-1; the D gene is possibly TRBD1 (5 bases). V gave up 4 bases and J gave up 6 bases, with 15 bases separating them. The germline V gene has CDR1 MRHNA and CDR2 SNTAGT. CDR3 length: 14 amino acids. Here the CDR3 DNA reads TGTGCCAGCAGTGTGGGGGGTTTAAACGCTGAAGCTTTCTTT. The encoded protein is CASSVGGLNAEAFF.

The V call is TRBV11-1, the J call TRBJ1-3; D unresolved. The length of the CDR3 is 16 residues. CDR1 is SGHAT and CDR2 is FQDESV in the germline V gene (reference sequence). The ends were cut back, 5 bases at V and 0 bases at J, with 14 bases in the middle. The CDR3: CASSENGFYSGNTIYF. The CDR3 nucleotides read TGTGCCAGCAGCGAAAACGGCTTTTACTCTGGAAACACCATATATTTT.

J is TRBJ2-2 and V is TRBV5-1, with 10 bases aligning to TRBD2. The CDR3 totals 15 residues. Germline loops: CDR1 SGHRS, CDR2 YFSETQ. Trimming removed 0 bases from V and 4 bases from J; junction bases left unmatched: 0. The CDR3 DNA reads TGCGCCAGCAGCTTGGAGCGGGGGGGCACCGGGGAGCTGTTTTTT. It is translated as CASSLERGGTGELFF. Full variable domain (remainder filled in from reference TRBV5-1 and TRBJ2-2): KAGVTQTPRYLIKTRGQQVTLSCSPISGHRSVSWYQQTPGQGLQFLFEYFSETQRNKGNFPGRFSGRQFSNSRSEMNVSTLELGDSALYLCASSLERGGTGELFFGEGSRLTVL.